Sequencing of this TCR beta chain was carried out in a study of T cell responses to AZD1222 COVID-19 vaccine. Overall study findings and caveats: There were vaccine-associated CD4 TCRs across spike, dominant at 160-218 and 743-854. Mostly white British, mostly female donors; authors suggested clonal diversity may be underestimated. Two AZD1222 administrations were followed by greater Spike-specific TCR breadth and depth. A reported finding is that nearly half of spike-specific TCRs target unmutated variant regions.

V was clipped by 5 bases and J by 10 bases, with 12 bases between them. The germline V gene has CDR1 SGHDN and CDR2 FVKESK. This CDR3 is 13 amino acids long. Assay used: immunoSEQ multiplex PCR; TCRdb lists only in-frame clones, some missing. The repertoire holds about 180,000 clones, with 85% to 95% as singletons. A remark on this clone: The antigen is undetermined.

The TCR comes from an adult who received the AZD1222 COVID-19 vaccine. Material: peripheral blood, obtained 28 days after the second AZD1222 dose. The chain combines TRBV14 with TRBJ1-6; D not resolved. CDR3 sequence (DNA): TGTGCCAGCAGCAGAACTTTCGGGTCACCCCTCCACTTT. As protein: CASSRTFGSPLHF.